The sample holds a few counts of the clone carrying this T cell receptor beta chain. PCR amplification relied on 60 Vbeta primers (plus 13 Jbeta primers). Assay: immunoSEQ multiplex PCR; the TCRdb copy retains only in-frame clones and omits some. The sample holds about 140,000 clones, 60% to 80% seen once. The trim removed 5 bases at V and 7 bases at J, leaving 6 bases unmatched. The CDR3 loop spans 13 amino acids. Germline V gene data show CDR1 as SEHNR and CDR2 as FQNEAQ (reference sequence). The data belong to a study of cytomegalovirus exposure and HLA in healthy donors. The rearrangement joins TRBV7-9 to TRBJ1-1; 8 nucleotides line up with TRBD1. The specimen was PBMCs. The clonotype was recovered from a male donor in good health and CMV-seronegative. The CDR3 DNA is TGTGCCAGCAGCCCGGACAGGGAATTTGAAGCTTTCTTT. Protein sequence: CASSPDREFEAFF.